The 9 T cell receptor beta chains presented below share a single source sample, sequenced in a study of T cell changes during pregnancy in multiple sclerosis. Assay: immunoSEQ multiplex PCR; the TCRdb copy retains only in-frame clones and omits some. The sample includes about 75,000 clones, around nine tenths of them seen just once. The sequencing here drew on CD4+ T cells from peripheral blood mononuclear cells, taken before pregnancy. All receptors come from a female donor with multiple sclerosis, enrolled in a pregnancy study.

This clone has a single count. CDR3 loop: CAISRDWTGQQFF. The CDR3 DNA sequence: TGTGCCATCAGCCGAGATTGGACAGGACAACAGTTCTTC. This sequence joins TRBV10-3 and TRBJ2-1, with TRBD1 identical over 7 bases. CDR3 size: 13 residues. The V segment lost 6 bases and the J segment 13 bases; nucleotides outside the gene matches: 12. Germline V gene sequence: CDR1 ENHRY, CDR2 SYGVKD.

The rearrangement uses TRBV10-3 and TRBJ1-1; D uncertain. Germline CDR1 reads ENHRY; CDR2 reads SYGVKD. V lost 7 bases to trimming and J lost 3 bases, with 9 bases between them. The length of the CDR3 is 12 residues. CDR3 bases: TGTGCCATCACGGGCGGGGACACTGAAGCTTTCTTT. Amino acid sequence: CAITGGDTEAFF.

The CDR3 DNA reads TGCGCCAGCAGCTTGGACATTGAAGACTACGAGCAGTACTTC. This codes for CASSLDIEDYEQYF. V usage is TRBV5-1 and J usage is TRBJ2-7; D is ambiguous. Trimming pared 0 bases from V and 3 bases from J, leaving 10 bases between. The CDR3 spans 14 residues. Germline V gives CDR1 SGHRS, CDR2 YFSETQ. Full variable domain (remainder filled in from reference TRBV5-1 and TRBJ2-7): KAGVTQTPRYLIKTRGQQVTLSCSPISGHRSVSWYQQTPGQGLQFLFEYFSETQRNKGNFPGRFSGRQFSNSRSEMNVSTLELGDSALYLCASSLDIEDYEQYFGPGTRLTVT.

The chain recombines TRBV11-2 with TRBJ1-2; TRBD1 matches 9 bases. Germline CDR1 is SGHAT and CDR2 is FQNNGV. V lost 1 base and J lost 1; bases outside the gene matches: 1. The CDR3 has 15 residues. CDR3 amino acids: CASSLGQGGNYGYTF. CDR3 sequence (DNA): TGTGCCAGCAGCTTAGGACAGGGGGGTAACTATGGCTACACCTTC. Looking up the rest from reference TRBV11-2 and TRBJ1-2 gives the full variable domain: EAGVAQSPRYKIIEKRQSVAFWCNPISGHATLYWYQQILGQGPKLLIQFQNNGVVDDSQLPKDRFSAERLKGVDSTLKIQPAKLEDSAVYLCASSLGQGGNYGYTFGSGTRLTVV.

CDR3 DNA sequence: TGTGCCAGTAGTATAGATCGAGGTGGCTTCCAGCCCTACTTC. Protein sequence: CASSIDRGGFQPYF. The genes are TRBV19 and TRBJ2-4; no firm D call. Trimming removed 0 bases at V and 16 bases at J, with 19 bases between. The CDR3 is 14 amino acids. The germline CDR1 and CDR2 sequences are LNHDA and SQIVND (reference sequence).

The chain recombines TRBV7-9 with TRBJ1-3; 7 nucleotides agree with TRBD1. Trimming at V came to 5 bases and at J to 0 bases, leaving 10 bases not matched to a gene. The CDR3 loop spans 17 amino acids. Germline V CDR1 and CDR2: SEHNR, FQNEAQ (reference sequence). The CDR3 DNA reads TGTGCCAGCAGCGTACGGGACAGTAGGCTCTCTGGAAACACCATATATTTT. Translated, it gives CASSVRDSRLSGNTIYF.

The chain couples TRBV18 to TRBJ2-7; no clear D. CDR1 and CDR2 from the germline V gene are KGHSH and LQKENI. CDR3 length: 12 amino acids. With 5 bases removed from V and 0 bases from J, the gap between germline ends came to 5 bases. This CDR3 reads CASSSRSYEQYF. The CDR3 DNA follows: TGTGCCAGCTCATCCCGCTCCTACGAGCAGTACTTC.

CDR3 in DNA: TGTGCCAGTAGTGGCCCGTTCTCTGGAAACACCATATATTTT. Translated, it gives CASSGPFSGNTIYF. The rearrangement links TRBV19 to TRBJ1-3, with D unclear. In germline, CDR1 is LNHDA, CDR2 SQIVND (reference sequence). The CDR3 has 14 amino acids. V lost 5 bases, J lost 0 bases, and 8 bases lay in between.

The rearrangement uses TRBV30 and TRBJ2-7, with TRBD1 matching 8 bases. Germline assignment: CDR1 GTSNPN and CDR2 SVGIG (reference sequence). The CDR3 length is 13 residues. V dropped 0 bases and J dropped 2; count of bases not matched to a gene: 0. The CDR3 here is CAWSVQGAYEQYF. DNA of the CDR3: TGTGCCTGGAGTGTACAGGGGGCCTACGAGCAGTACTTC.